The 24 T cell receptor beta chains presented below share a single source sample, sequenced in a study of shared clonotypes between healthy human individuals. TCRdb's copy holds only in-frame clones and misses some; the assay was immunoSEQ multiplex PCR. This table has about 490,000 clones, 78% appearing once. Sequenced: PBMCs. The receptors here all came from a woman aged 40 to 50 in good health. Some clones in this sample may be carry-over from other donors' samples.

This chain links TRBV28 with TRBJ1-5; possible D gene TRBD1, 6 bases. The CDR3 has 13 residues. The germline V gene has CDR1 MDHEN and CDR2 SYDVKM. Between the trimmed V and J ends, which lost 6 bases and 7 bases, there was a span of 13 bases. The DNA for the CDR3 is TGTGCCAGCAGAACAGGGCTCGGGCAGCCCCAGCATTTT. Encoded protein: CASRTGLGQPQHF.

The V gene is TRBV19, the J gene TRBJ1-5; no reliable D call. The CDR3 covers 14 residues. Trimming cost V 3 bases and J 7 bases, with 13 bases left between them. Germline CDR1 reads LNHDA; CDR2 reads SQIVND (reference sequence). CDR3 in amino acids: CASSIMRAGQPQHF. In DNA, the CDR3 is TGTGCCAGTAGTATTATGAGGGCAGGCCAGCCCCAGCATTTT.

V usage is TRBV5-6 and J usage is TRBJ1-2; D uncertain. Germline V gene lookup returns CDR1 SGHDT and CDR2 YYEEEE. This CDR3 is 13 amino acids long. Trimming left V 1 base short and J 8 bases short, with 12 bases between. The chain's CDR3 is CASSLWPWVGYTF. Written as DNA, the CDR3 is TGTGCCAGCAGCTTGTGGCCCTGGGTGGGCTACACCTTC.

With regard to this clone: Within the sample, other DNA sequences also encode this same CDR3. The chain recombines TRBV28 with TRBJ2-1; D uncertain. Germline CDR1 is MDHEN and CDR2 is SYDVKM. The germline V and J ends were trimmed by 6 bases and 0 bases, with 6 bases remaining between them. This CDR3 contains 13 residues. The CDR3 sequence is CASRGSSYNEQFF. For the CDR3, the DNA is TGTGCCAGCAGGGGCAGCTCCTACAATGAGCAGTTCTTC.

The chain carries TRBV21-1 and TRBJ1-2; the table's D call of TRBD1 was not tested on the DNA. TRBV21-1 is noted as a pseudogene. The CDR3 is 12 amino acids. The CDR3 spells CASSPRQVGYTF. Here the CDR3 DNA reads TGTGCCAGCAGCCCCCGACAGGTTGGCTACACCTTC.

The J gene is TRBJ2-7, the V gene TRBV4-1; 10 nucleotides match TRBD2. Trimming at V came to 1 base and at J to 6 bases, leaving 12 bases not matched to a gene. This CDR3 has 17 residues. CDR1 and CDR2 (germline): MGHRA, YSYEKL. This CDR3 reads CASSQGAFRLAGVEQYF. In nucleotides, the CDR3 is TGCGCCAGCAGCCAAGGAGCTTTTCGGCTAGCGGGAGTCGAGCAGTACTTC.

The rearrangement uses TRBV6-6 and TRBJ2-7; 14 bases map to TRBD2. J was trimmed by 4 bases and V by 2 bases; bases with no gene match: 4. This CDR3 contains 16 residues. CDR1 is MNHNY and CDR2 is SVGAGI in the germline V gene (reference sequence). The CDR3 is CASSYLGLAGDYEQYF. CDR3 coding DNA: TGTGCCAGCAGTTACCTGGGACTAGCGGGAGATTACGAGCAGTACTTC.

This clone has a single count. V usage is TRBV7-6 and J usage is TRBJ2-2; D call uncertain. CDR3 length: 16 amino acids. Deletions cut 6 bases from V and 4 bases from J, with 18 bases between. Per germline, CDR1 SGHVS and CDR2 FNYEAQ. The DNA of the CDR3 is TGTGCCAGCAGTTCAATAGGTGTAGTGCGCACCGGGGAGCTGTTTTTT. Its translation: CASSSIGVVRTGELFF.

CDR3 coding DNA: TGTGCCAGCAGTGTAGGGGAGACCCAGTACTTC. It yields the protein CASSVGETQYF. This chain links TRBV28 with TRBJ2-5; D gene uncertain. The CDR3 extends over 11 amino acids. Germline V lookup: CDR1 MDHEN, CDR2 SYDVKM. V lost 5 bases and J lost 5, with 6 bases in between.

This clone was seen more than once but under ten times. The chain carries TRBV7-2 and TRBJ2-1; 7 bases are shared with TRBD2. Per germline, CDR1 SGHTA and CDR2 FQGNSA. Trimming at V came to 4 bases and at J to 3 bases, leaving 6 bases not matched to a gene. The CDR3 sequence is 15 residues long. CDR3 DNA sequence: TGTGCCAGCAGCTCCCGAGCGGGAAGCTACAATGAGCAGTTCTTC. It yields the protein CASSSRAGSYNEQFF.

The chain recombines TRBV29-1 with TRBJ1-2; maybe TRBD1 (5 bases). Trimming removed 7 bases at V and 6 bases at J, with 12 bases between. This CDR3 comprises 11 residues. Per the germline V gene, CDR1 is SQVTM and CDR2 is ANQGSEA. The CDR3 sequence is CSAGGVDGYTF. CDR3 nucleotide sequence: TGCAGCGCCGGGGGGGTAGATGGCTACACCTTC.

In its sample, this clone is medium-sized. Other DNA sequences in the same sample also yield this CDR3. The genes are TRBV9 and TRBJ2-7; 11 bases match TRBD2. Losses at the gene ends were 0 bases for V and 7 bases for J; bases not matched to a gene: 3. The CDR3 covers 14 residues. Germline V gene data show CDR1 as SGDLS and CDR2 as YYNGEE. The CDR3 protein is CASSVGSGREEQYF. CDR3 nucleotides: TGTGCCAGCAGCGTAGGTAGCGGGAGGGAAGAGCAGTACTTC.

The genes are TRBV5-6 and TRBJ2-5, with D maybe TRBD1 (5 bases). The closer fit of TRBJ2-7 to the DNA end suggests the J call may be wrong. CDR3 size: 13 residues. Looked up from germline, CDR1 is SGHDT and CDR2 is YYEEEE. The CDR3 nucleotides are TGTGCCAGCAGCTTGTTAACAGGTAACGAGCAGTACTTC. Amino acids: CASSLLTGNEQYF.

The chain joins TRBV6-6 to TRBJ2-7; TRBD2 might be the D (6 bases). Germline CDR1 reads MNHNY; CDR2 reads SVGAGI (reference sequence). This CDR3 region has 15 residues. V lost 6 bases to trimming and J lost 0 bases, with 15 bases between them. CDR3 sequence (DNA): TGTGCCAGCAGGGAGGGCCCAACCTACTCCTACGAGCAGTACTTC. This encodes CASREGPTYSYEQYF.

The CDR3 reads CASSLRREWEDTQYF. The CDR3, as DNA: TGTGCCAGCAGCTTGCGGCGGGAATGGGAGGATACGCAGTATTTT. The V gene is TRBV5-6, the J gene TRBJ2-3; a possible D gene is TRBD2 (6 bases). CDR1 and CDR2 (germline): SGHDT, YYEEEE. V was clipped by 1 base and J by 6 bases, with 15 bases between them. The CDR3 covers 15 residues.

A single count supports this clone. The chain is built from TRBV7-2 and TRBJ1-6, with a possible D match to TRBD1 (5 bases). The CDR3 has 14 amino acids. CDR1 and CDR2 (germline): SGHTA, FQGNSA. Trimming removed 5 bases at V and 5 bases at J, with 10 bases between. The CDR3, as DNA: TGTGCCAGCAGCCGGACGGGGGATAATTCACCCCTCCACTTT. Its protein is CASSRTGDNSPLHF.

The chain uses TRBV7-9 and TRBJ1-1; possibly TRBD1 for D (5 bases). Trimming stripped 0 bases from V and 9 bases from J, with 14 bases between. This CDR3 is 14 amino acids long. Per the germline V gene, CDR1 is SEHNR and CDR2 is FQNEAQ (reference sequence). CDR3 sequence: CASSLAVGREKAFF. The CDR3 DNA follows: TGTGCCAGCAGCTTAGCGGTGGGCAGGGAAAAAGCTTTCTTT.

The chain joins TRBV18 to TRBJ1-5, with 12 bases matching TRBD1. V shed 2 bases and J 6 bases; nucleotides not matched to a gene: 8. The CDR3 extends over 17 amino acids. Germline CDR1 and CDR2: KGHSH and LQKENI. CDR3 DNA sequence: TGTGCCAGCTCACCAACCGGGACAGGGGGCTTCTCTCAGCCCCAGCATTTT. This gives the protein CASSPTGTGGFSQPQHF.

The V and J genes are TRBV27 and TRBJ1-4; 7 bases fit TRBD1. The CDR3 runs to 15 residues. J lost 10 bases, V lost 5 bases, and 13 bases had no gene match. In germline, CDR1 is MNHEY, CDR2 SMNVEV (reference sequence). The CDR3 is CASSPRQGVLGKLFF. The CDR3 region has the DNA TGTGCCAGCAGTCCCCGACAGGGTGTCCTGGGAAAACTGTTTTTT.

The V gene is TRBV19, the J gene TRBJ2-7, with D perhaps TRBD1 or TRBD2 (5 bases each). This CDR3 region has 12 residues. Trimming cost V 5 bases and J 7 bases, with 12 bases left between them. The germline CDR1 and CDR2 sequences are LNHDA and SQIVND (reference sequence). CDR3 in amino acids: CASSYRDDEQYF. The DNA for the CDR3 is TGTGCCAGTAGTTACCGGGACGATGAGCAGTACTTC.

The rearrangement joins TRBV6-5 to TRBJ2-5; D not certain. The V end was cut by 2 bases, the J end by 5 bases, with 15 bases between. The CDR3 is 15 amino acids. Germline V gene lookup returns CDR1 MNHEY and CDR2 SVGAGI. The CDR3 is CASSYGQALGETQYF. CDR3 DNA sequence: TGTGCCAGCAGTTACGGCCAGGCCCTGGGGGAGACCCAGTACTTC.

This chain uses TRBV11-2 with TRBJ2-1; 9 nucleotides match TRBD1. CDR1 is SGHAT, CDR2 FQNNGV, per germline. V lost 6 bases and J lost 4; bases outside the gene matches: 10. There are 16 residues in the CDR3. Here the CDR3 reads CASRKIQGALYNEQFF. Written as DNA, the CDR3 is TGTGCCAGCAGGAAAATACAGGGGGCTCTATACAATGAGCAGTTCTTC.

The CDR3 DNA reads TGTGCCAGCTCACCACCGGGGGGTGCGAACACTGAAGCTTTCTTT. This translates into CASSPPGGANTEAFF. The chain uses TRBV18 and TRBJ1-1; possibly TRBD1 for D (5 bases). The germline gives CDR1 KGHSH, CDR2 LQKENI. This CDR3 has 15 amino acids. The V gene lost 0 bases and the J gene lost 1 base, with 9 bases spanning the gap.

V gene TRBV10-3 combines with J gene TRBJ2-1; D is possibly TRBD2 (6 bases). This CDR3 comprises 14 residues. CDR1 is ENHRY, CDR2 SYGVKD, per germline. V was shortened by 3 bases and J by 6 bases, with 12 bases between the two germline ends. The DNA for the CDR3 is TGTGCCATCAGTGACCAGGGAGGAGCCAATGAGCAGTTCTTC. Its protein is CAISDQGGANEQFF.